These 15 T cell receptor beta chains were all obtained from the same sample, sequenced in a study of PD-L1 blockade in urothelial cancer. TCRdb's table, derived via immunoSEQ multiplex PCR, lists solely in-frame clones and lacks some. The repertoire holds about 52,000 clones, with approximately 84% as singletons. The sample here was PBMCs, taken around atezolizumab (anti-PD-L1) treatment. The receptors originated from a man aged 35-49 years with urothelial cancer.

The V and J genes are TRBV15 and TRBJ2-3; D is uncertain. The CDR3 contains 13 residues. With 1 base removed from V and 2 bases from J, the gap between germline ends came to 4 bases. Germline lookup yields CDR1 LNHNV and CDR2 YYDKDF (reference sequence). The CDR3 is CATSRGPTDTQYF. The CDR3 DNA reads as TGTGCCACCAGCAGAGGGCCCACAGATACGCAGTATTTT.

The gene calls are TRBV5-8 and TRBJ1-1; a possible D gene is TRBD1 (5 bases). CDR3 length: 13 residues. Trimming removed 1 base at V and 5 bases at J, with 9 bases between. CDR1 SGHTS and CDR2 YDEGEE come from the germline V gene. In DNA form, the CDR3 reads TGTGCCAGCAGCTTGAGGGGAAGGACTGAAGCTTTCTTT. It codes for CASSLRGRTEAFF.

For the CDR3, the DNA is TGTGCCAGCTCACCCGGCGGTTACGAGCAGTACTTC. Translation gives CASSPGGYEQYF. The chain joins TRBV28 to TRBJ2-7; D unresolved. This CDR3 spans 12 amino acids. V was pared by 8 bases and J by 4 bases, with 12 bases between. Germline values: CDR1 MDHEN, CDR2 SYDVKM.

The chain has TRBV5-1 and TRBJ2-7; TRBD1 aligns across 9 bases. The ends lost 0 bases at V and 7 bases at J; junction bases unmatched: 8. The CDR3 runs to 15 residues. Per the germline V gene, CDR1 is SGHRS and CDR2 is YFSETQ. This CDR3 reads CASSLGSGTGREQYF. In nucleotides, the CDR3 is TGCGCCAGCAGCTTGGGCTCCGGGACAGGGAGGGAGCAGTACTTC.

The chain recombines TRBV28 with TRBJ2-7, with D hard to call. The CDR3 spans 12 residues. Trimming took off 4 bases at V and 7 bases at J, with 11 bases between the two ends. CDR1 and CDR2 (germline): MDHEN, SYDVKM. The CDR3 spells CASSSPRDEQYF. The CDR3 DNA reads TGTGCCAGCAGTTCCCCAAGAGATGAGCAGTACTTC.

This chain uses TRBV2 with TRBJ1-4, with D perhaps matching TRBD1 (5 bases). From germline, CDR1 is SNHLY and CDR2 FYNNEI. The CDR3 has 14 residues. V lost 4 bases to trimming and J lost 7 bases, with 13 bases between them. This CDR3 reads CASSVEQGGEKLFF. As DNA, the CDR3 is TGTGCCAGCAGTGTTGAGCAGGGTGGTGAAAAACTGTTTTTT.

Here the CDR3 reads CASSGQGDYGYTF. CDR3 nucleotides: TGTGCCAGCAGCGGACAGGGGGACTATGGCTACACCTTC. The V call is TRBV2, the J call TRBJ1-2, with 10 bases identical to TRBD1. V lost 6 bases to trimming and J lost 3 bases; unmatched junction nucleotides: 1. CDR1 and CDR2 from the germline V gene are SNHLY and FYNNEI. The CDR3 loop spans 13 amino acids.

The chain carries TRBV19 and TRBJ2-5; TRBD1 might be the D (6 bases). Trimming removed 8 bases from V and 1 base from J, with 14 bases in between. This CDR3 has 14 amino acids. From germline, CDR1 is LNHDA and CDR2 SQIVND (reference sequence). The CDR3 spells CASSRTGSQETQYF. CDR3 bases: TGTGCCAGTTCCCGCACAGGGTCCCAAGAGACCCAGTACTTC.

The V call is TRBV28, the J call TRBJ1-4; no clear D gene. Looked up from germline, CDR1 is MDHEN and CDR2 is SYDVKM. The CDR3 runs 14 residues. Trimming took 6 bases from V and 8 from J, leaving 16 bases between them. The CDR3 coding sequence is TGTGCCAGCAGCCCCCCATATGTTCAGGAAAAACTGTTTTTT. Residues: CASSPPYVQEKLFF.

This clone was found once. The chain is built from TRBV5-1 and TRBJ2-1, with 10 positions matching TRBD2. J was trimmed by 1 base and V by 4 bases; bases with no gene match: 20. From germline, CDR1 is SGHRS and CDR2 YFSETQ. The length of the CDR3 is 21 residues. The CDR3 coding sequence is TGCGCCAGCAGCGCCGGGGGGCTAGCGGGAGTGGCCCGGGGGTCCTACAATGAGCAGTTCTTC. It yields the protein CASSAGGLAGVARGSYNEQFF. Variable domain in full (rest from reference TRBV5-1 and TRBJ2-1): KAGVTQTPRYLIKTRGQQVTLSCSPISGHRSVSWYQQTPGQGLQFLFEYFSETQRNKGNFPGRFSGRQFSNSRSEMNVSTLELGDSALYLCASSAGGLAGVARGSYNEQFFGPGTRLTVL.

This clone occurred a few times. The rearrangement links TRBV6-5 to TRBJ1-1, with D uncertain. V was pared by 10 bases and J by 4 bases, with 10 bases between. The CDR3 has 11 residues. From germline, CDR1 is MNHEY and CDR2 SVGAGI. The CDR3 region has the DNA TGTGCCACACTCCTCCCCACTGAAGCTTTCTTT. This translates into CATLLPTEAFF.

This rearrangement joins TRBV15 to TRBJ1-5; no reliable D call. The V end lost 1 base, the J end lost 4 bases, and 11 bases lay between the germline ends. This CDR3 spans 15 amino acids. Germline V gene sequence: CDR1 LNHNV, CDR2 YYDKDF (reference sequence). The DNA of the CDR3 is TGTGCCACCAGCAGAGGCGGGCCAACAAATCAGCCCCAGCATTTT. The encoded protein is CATSRGGPTNQPQHF.

This chain links TRBV18 with TRBJ2-2; D not certain. Trimming cost V 0 bases and J 3 bases, with 8 bases left between them. Germline CDR1 KGHSH, CDR2 LQKENI. This CDR3 is built from 15 residues. This CDR3 is CASSPPVRDTGELFF. The CDR3 DNA sequence: TGTGCCAGCTCACCACCGGTCCGGGACACCGGGGAGCTGTTTTTT.

The chain recombines TRBV5-1 with TRBJ1-2; weak D call: TRBD1 (5 bases). The V end was cut by 4 bases, the J end by 1 base, with 8 bases between. From germline, CDR1 is SGHRS and CDR2 YFSETQ. The CDR3 is made up of 13 amino acids. DNA of the CDR3: TGCGCCAGCAGCCGGGGGGATAACTATGGCTACACCTTC. Translated, it gives CASSRGDNYGYTF.

The V and J genes are TRBV4-1 and TRBJ2-7; D unresolved. The CDR3 sequence is 15 residues long. V lost 3 bases, J lost 0 bases, and 12 bases lay in between. Germline V gives CDR1 MGHRA, CDR2 YSYEKL. CDR3 sequence (DNA): TGCGCCAGCAGCCACATTTTAACTCTCTCCTACGAGCAGTACTTC. It yields the protein CASSHILTLSYEQYF.